This T cell receptor beta chain was sequenced for a study of cytomegalovirus exposure and HLA in healthy donors. The CDR3 is 14 amino acids. The V and J ends lost 4 bases and 0 bases respectively, with 9 bases between them. Germline loops: CDR1 SGHNT, CDR2 YYREEE (reference sequence). In regard to this clone: The antigen is undetermined.

Study observations and caveats: Follow-up analysis later connected one missense variant in DCLRE1C with trimming of TCR beta V- and J-genes. Roughly even sequencing depth across donors was the assumption behind the presence/absence analyses.

PCR used 60 Vbeta primers and 13 Jbeta primers. The table came from immunoSEQ multiplex PCR; TCRdb's copy has only in-frame clones and leaves some out. The data show some 150,000 clones, about 76% seen once. This TCR derives from a male donor in good health and CMV-seronegative. The rearrangement links TRBV5-4 to TRBJ2-3; D gene unclear. Sequencing input: PBMCs. CDR3 DNA: TGTGCCAGCAGCCCTAGACTGAGCACAGATACGCAGTATTTT. Translated, it gives CASSPRLSTDTQYF.